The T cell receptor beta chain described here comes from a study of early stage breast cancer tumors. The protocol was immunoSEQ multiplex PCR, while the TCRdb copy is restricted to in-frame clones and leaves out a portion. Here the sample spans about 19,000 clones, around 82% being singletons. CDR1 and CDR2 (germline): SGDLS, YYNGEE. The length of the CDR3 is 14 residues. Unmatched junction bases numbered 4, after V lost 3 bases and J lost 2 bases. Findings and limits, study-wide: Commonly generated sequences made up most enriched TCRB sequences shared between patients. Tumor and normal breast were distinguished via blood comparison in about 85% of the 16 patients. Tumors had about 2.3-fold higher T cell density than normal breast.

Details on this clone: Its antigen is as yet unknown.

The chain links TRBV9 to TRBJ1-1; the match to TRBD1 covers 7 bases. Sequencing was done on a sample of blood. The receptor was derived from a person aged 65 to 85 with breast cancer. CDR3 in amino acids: CASSATGSNTEAFF. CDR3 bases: TGTGCCAGCAGCGCGACAGGGAGTAACACTGAAGCTTTCTTT.